The 23 T cell receptor beta chains listed next were all sequenced from one sample in a study of shared clonotypes between healthy human individuals. Only in-frame clones appear in the TCRdb table, and some are missing; sequencing was by immunoSEQ multiplex PCR. The table shows around 1 million clones, with about 80% occurring only once. The sample consisted of memory CD4+ T cells sorted from blood. The subset denotes: CD45RA-negative fraction. The receptors derive from a man aged 18 to 30 in good health.

The chain combines TRBV6-5 with TRBJ2-1; tentative D call: TRBD2 (6 bases). Trimming took 7 bases from V and 9 from J, leaving 16 bases between them. This CDR3 contains 13 residues. The germline CDR1 and CDR2 sequences are MNHEY and SVGAGI. The CDR3 region has the DNA TGTGCCAGCACCGCAAGGGTGGAGGGTGAGCAGTTCTTC. It codes for CASTARVEGEQFF.

The V gene is TRBV4-2, the J gene TRBJ2-7; 7 nucleotides match TRBD2. CDR3 length: 18 residues. V shed 4 bases, J shed 2 bases, and the junction held 17 bases outside the gene matches. CDR1 LGHNA and CDR2 YNFKEQ come from the germline V gene. For the CDR3, the DNA is TGTGCCAGCAGCCGAGCCGAGGTGGGGCGGGGGTTTCCCTACGAGCAGTACTTC. Translation gives CASSRAEVGRGFPYEQYF.

CDR3: CASSLAVLAGIYNEQFF. The CDR3 DNA sequence: TGCGCCAGCAGCTTGGCCGTGTTAGCGGGGATTTACAATGAGCAGTTCTTC. The chain employs TRBV5-1 and TRBJ2-1; 8 bases line up with TRBD2. Germline loops: CDR1 SGHRS, CDR2 YFSETQ. CDR3 length: 17 residues. Trimming took 0 bases from V and 4 from J; bases not matched to a gene: 9.

V and J are TRBV10-1 and TRBJ2-1, with 7 bases lining up with TRBD2. The J segment lost 5 bases and the V segment lost 3 bases, leaving 13 bases of the junction unmatched. CDR1 and CDR2 from the germline V gene are WNHNN and SYGVQD (reference sequence). The CDR3 extends over 17 amino acids. CDR3 DNA: TGCGCCAGCAGTGATAGGATTGGACTAGTCCCGAACAATGAGCAGTTCTTC. This translates into CASSDRIGLVPNNEQFF.

V is TRBV5-1 and J is TRBJ2-1, with 10 bases fitting TRBD1. Germline values: CDR1 SGHRS, CDR2 YFSETQ. The V gene end was trimmed by 4 bases and the J gene end by 9 bases; junction bases not matched to a gene: 4. The CDR3 is 13 residues long. CDR3 bases: TGCGCCAGCAGCCTCCGGGACAGGGGTGAGCAGTTCTTC. Translated, it gives CASSLRDRGEQFF.

The chain uses TRBV4-2 and TRBJ1-1; no definite D call. V was clipped by 4 bases and J by 1 base, with 25 bases between them. The CDR3 runs to 19 residues. Looked up from germline, CDR1 is LGHNA and CDR2 is YNFKEQ. The CDR3 protein is CASSPLTALDRDKNTEAFF. DNA for the CDR3: TGTGCCAGCAGCCCTTTAACGGCGTTGGATAGAGACAAGAACACTGAAGCTTTCTTT.

This chain connects TRBV27 to TRBJ2-2; TRBD1 aligns across 9 bases. The CDR3 is made up of 18 amino acids. J was trimmed by 3 bases and V by 2 bases; bases with no gene match: 10. Germline CDR1 is MNHEY and CDR2 is SMNVEV (reference sequence). The CDR3 nucleotides are TGTGCCAGCAGTTTAAAGGGTGGACAGGGGAGTTACACCGGGGAGCTGTTTTTT. Translation gives CASSLKGGQGSYTGELFF.

This chain's CDR3 is CASSFGYSYEQYF. CDR3 DNA sequence: TGTGCCAGCAGCTTCGGGTATTCCTACGAGCAGTACTTC. V gene TRBV7-8 combines with J gene TRBJ2-7; D is undetermined. Germline CDR1 reads SGHVS; CDR2 reads FQNEAQ. This CDR3 comprises 13 residues. V shed 3 bases and J shed 1 base, with 7 bases lying between them.

This clone has more than one count but fewer than ten. The chain is built from TRBV29-1 and TRBJ1-2, with D hard to call. V dropped 5 bases and J dropped 6 bases, with 10 bases sitting between them. CDR1 is SQVTM, CDR2 ANQGSEA, per germline. There are 11 residues in the CDR3. CDR3 in amino acids: CSVKKENGYTF. CDR3 DNA: TGCAGCGTTAAAAAAGAAAATGGCTACACCTTC.

This chain joins TRBV7-6 and TRBJ1-4, with 8 bases aligning to TRBD1. Germline V gene data show CDR1 as SGHVS and CDR2 as FNYEAQ. There are 15 residues in the CDR3. The J segment lost 7 bases and the V segment lost 1 base, leaving 5 bases of the junction unmatched. As DNA, the CDR3 is TGTGCCAGCAGCTTAGGACAGGGGCCGGGTGAAAAACTGTTTTTT. It encodes CASSLGQGPGEKLFF.

This clone was observed a single time. The gene calls are TRBV6-1 and TRBJ2-7; no clear D gene. Trimming removed 4 bases at V and 2 bases at J, with 15 bases between. Per the germline V gene, CDR1 is MNHNS and CDR2 is SASEGT. This CDR3 has 15 residues. This chain's CDR3 is CASSGRPPSTYEQYF. The CDR3 region has the DNA TGTGCCAGCAGTGGGAGACCGCCATCGACCTACGAGCAGTACTTC.

This clone was counted between two and nine times. The chain links TRBV30 to TRBJ1-1; the D gene is possibly TRBD1 (6 bases). Per the germline V gene, CDR1 is GTSNPN and CDR2 is SVGIG (reference sequence). The CDR3 extends over 14 amino acids. Trimming pared 3 bases from V and 5 bases from J, leaving 16 bases between. Here the CDR3 DNA reads TGTGCCTGGAGCCAATGGGGGCTGGGGACTGAAGCTTTCTTT. Translation: CAWSQWGLGTEAFF.

V usage is TRBV2 and J usage is TRBJ2-6; the D is unclear. From germline, CDR1 is SNHLY and CDR2 FYNNEI. Trimming cost V 1 base and J 3 bases, with 13 bases left between them. The CDR3 extends over 17 amino acids. CDR3 sequence (DNA): TGTGCCAGCAGTGAAGTTCCCCTCCCGAGTGGGGCCAACGTCCTGACTTTC. Its translation: CASSEVPLPSGANVLTF. Using reference TRBV2 and TRBJ2-6 for the parts outside the CDR3, the full variable domain is EPEVTQTPSHQVTQMGQEVILRCVPISNHLYFYWYRQILGQKVEFLVSFYNNEISEKSEIFDDQFSVERPDGSNFTLKIRSTKLEDSAMYFCASSEVPLPSGANVLTFGAGSRLTVL.

V gene TRBV20-1 combines with J gene TRBJ1-2; TRBD1 is a possible D gene (5 bases). Germline values: CDR1 DFQATT, CDR2 SNEGSKA (reference sequence). V was shortened by 4 bases and J by 8 bases, with 11 bases between the two germline ends. The CDR3 sequence is 11 residues long. The CDR3, as DNA: TGCAGTGCTACCCCAGGGATAGGCTACACCTTC. It specifies CSATPGIGYTF.

This chain uses TRBV9 with TRBJ1-3; TRBD1 matches 7 bases. The germline V gene encodes CDR1 SGDLS and CDR2 YYNGEE. CDR3 length equals 14 residues. V shed 6 bases and J 6 bases; nucleotides not matched to a gene: 9. This CDR3 reads CASTLRGQLNTIYF. CDR3 sequence (DNA): TGTGCCAGCACCCTAAGGGGGCAGCTAAACACCATATATTTT.

This clone came up a few times. The rearrangement uses TRBV7-9 and TRBJ1-1; D gene unclear. This CDR3 has 17 residues. Germline V gene sequence: CDR1 SEHNR, CDR2 FQNEAQ (reference sequence). Between the trimmed V and J ends, which lost 1 base and 1 base, there was a span of 16 bases. The CDR3 here is CASSLGRPGRPNTEAFF. The CDR3 coding sequence is TGTGCCAGCAGCTTAGGGAGGCCTGGCAGACCGAACACTGAAGCTTTCTTT. Combining the CDR3 with reference TRBV7-9 and TRBJ1-1 gives the whole variable domain DTGVSQNPRHKITKRGQNVTFRCDPISEHNRLYWYRQTLGQGPEFLTYFQNEAQLEKSRLLSDRFSAERPKGSFSTLEIQRTEQGDSAMYLCASSLGRPGRPNTEAFFGQGTRLTVV.

The gene calls are TRBV6-6 and TRBJ2-2, with TRBD2 as a possible D gene (7 bases). Per the germline V gene, CDR1 is MNHNY and CDR2 is SVGAGI (reference sequence). Trimming removed 10 bases from V and 7 bases from J, with 19 bases in between. This CDR3 is 14 amino acids long. CDR3 bases: TGTGCCATCCACTTCGGGGGGCTAGGCGGGGAGCTGTTTTTT. The encoded protein is CAIHFGGLGGELFF.

The chain links TRBV23-1 to TRBJ1-1; 10 nucleotides agree with TRBD1. TRBV23-1 is an open reading frame, and its role is uncertain. J lost 5 bases, V lost 0 bases, and 9 bases had no gene match. The CDR3 sequence is 17 residues long. The CDR3 sequence: CASSQSRDRGSSTEAFF. CDR3 nucleotides: TGCGCCAGCAGTCAATCGAGGGACAGGGGATCATCGACTGAAGCTTTCTTT.

The rearrangement uses TRBV18 and TRBJ1-1; 7 bases are shared with TRBD1. Germline trimming cut 6 bases from V and 8 bases from J; bases unmatched to any gene: 9. CDR1 and CDR2 (germline): KGHSH, LQKENI. The length of the CDR3 is 13 residues. In DNA, the CDR3 is TGTGCCAGCTCGCAAAACAGGGGCGACGAAGCTTTCTTT. Encoded protein: CASSQNRGDEAFF.

This clone was recorded once. The genes are TRBV11-2 and TRBJ2-3, with unresolved D. V was cut by 1 base and J by 7 bases, with 12 bases left in between. This CDR3 is 14 amino acids long. CDR1 is SGHAT and CDR2 is FQNNGV in the germline V gene. CDR3 in DNA: TGTGCCAGCAGCTTAGGTACCCAACGAAATACGCAGTATTTT. The encoded protein is CASSLGTQRNTQYF.

This sequence joins TRBV7-2 and TRBJ2-7, with D perhaps assigned TRBD1 or TRBD2 (6 bases each). Germline lookup yields CDR1 SGHTA and CDR2 FQGNSA. Trimming took off 1 base at V and 1 base at J, with 11 bases between the two ends. This CDR3 has 15 residues. The CDR3 loop is CASSLDQGRSYEQYF. The DNA for the CDR3 is TGTGCCAGCAGCTTAGATCAGGGGAGGTCCTACGAGCAGTACTTC.

The chain combines TRBV6-1 with TRBJ2-7, with 8 bases fitting TRBD2. V lost 3 bases and J lost 2; bases outside the gene matches: 6. This CDR3 has 15 amino acids. Per the germline V gene, CDR1 is MNHNS and CDR2 is SASEGT. In DNA, the CDR3 is TGTGCCAGCAGTGATACCGGGGGGGCAACCTACGAGCAGTACTTC. Amino acids: CASSDTGGATYEQYF.

The chain has TRBV21-1 and TRBJ2-7; the table calls TRBD1, which could not be checked here. TRBV21-1 is a pseudogene locus. The CDR3 spans 14 residues. The CDR3 coding sequence is TGTGCCAGCAGCAAAGGACAGCTTGGGGACGAGCAGTACTTC. This gives the protein CASSKGQLGDEQYF.